The 7 T cell receptor beta chains below all came from one sample that was sequenced in a study of T cell changes during pregnancy in multiple sclerosis. The assay was immunoSEQ multiplex PCR, and TCRdb's table has in-frame clones only and misses some. This table holds about 85,000 clones, 91% found once. The starting material was peripheral blood, obtained in the first trimester of pregnancy. The receptors were gathered from a female donor with multiple sclerosis, enrolled in a pregnancy study.

The chain employs TRBV6-1 and TRBJ2-3, with 11 bases aligning to TRBD2. The ends lost 6 bases at V and 5 bases at J; junction bases unmatched: 10. Per germline, CDR1 MNHNS and CDR2 SASEGT. The CDR3 covers 16 residues. The CDR3: CASRELSGGVGDTQYF. Written as DNA, the CDR3 is TGTGCCAGCAGGGAACTTAGCGGGGGGGTTGGAGATACGCAGTATTTT.

In this sample, this clone turned up once. This sequence joins TRBV6-5 and TRBJ2-7; 8 bases align to TRBD1. The germline V gene has CDR1 MNHEY and CDR2 SVGAGI. The trim removed 5 bases at V and 6 bases at J, leaving 6 bases unmatched. The CDR3 totals 13 residues. The CDR3 DNA sequence: TGTGCCAGCAGTGAGGACAGGGCGCTCGAGCAGTACTTC. This encodes CASSEDRALEQYF.

The chain joins TRBV2 to TRBJ2-1; 9 bases match TRBD2. V gave up 5 bases and J gave up 4 bases; unmatched junction bases: 12. Germline CDR1 SNHLY, CDR2 FYNNEI. The CDR3 is made up of 17 amino acids. The chain's CDR3 is CASSIQMGAGGYNEQFF. The DNA of the CDR3 is TGTGCCAGCAGTATACAGATGGGGGCGGGGGGGTACAATGAGCAGTTCTTC.

The rearrangement links TRBV7-9 to TRBJ1-1; 10 nucleotides align to TRBD1. CDR1 SEHNR and CDR2 FQNEAQ come from the germline V gene (reference sequence). V trimming: 6 bases; J trimming: 10 bases; junction bases outside the gene matches: 14. The CDR3 covers 15 residues. As DNA, the CDR3 is TGTGCCAGCAGTCAGACGACAGGGGGCGGGATCGGAGCTTTCTTT. This translates into CASSQTTGGGIGAFF.

The chain has TRBV5-1 and TRBJ2-1; a weak D match, TRBD1 (6 bases). Trimming removed 4 bases at V and 1 base at J, with 9 bases between. The CDR3 is 14 residues long. Germline CDR1 and CDR2: SGHRS and YFSETQ. CDR3 in DNA: TGCGCCAGCAGCCCCGACAGGTCCTACAATGAGCAGTTCTTC. This codes for CASSPDRSYNEQFF.

The genes are TRBV5-1 and TRBJ2-7, with TRBD2 matching over 13 bases. V shed 3 bases, J shed 6 bases, and the junction held 9 bases outside the gene matches. CDR3 length equals 16 residues. Germline values: CDR1 SGHRS, CDR2 YFSETQ. CDR3: CASSSTETSGRSEQYF. In DNA form, the CDR3 reads TGCGCCAGCAGCTCAACCGAGACTAGCGGGAGGAGCGAGCAGTACTTC.

This clone is a singleton in its sample. The chain carries TRBV19 and TRBJ1-1, with 8 bases identical to TRBD1. The trim removed 5 bases at V and 1 base at J, leaving 9 bases unmatched. The germline V gene has CDR1 LNHDA and CDR2 SQIVND (reference sequence). The CDR3 totals 16 residues. The CDR3 sequence: CASSPRTGIGNTEAFF. CDR3 nucleotide sequence: TGTGCCAGTAGTCCCAGGACAGGGATTGGGAACACTGAAGCTTTCTTT.